This section outlines one T cell receptor (beta chain) sequence together with its context. Antigen unknown. Full-length variable regions came from constant-region reverse primers plus semi-nested Nested Universal Primer A PCR. From the 5' RACE reads, TCRdb called clonotypes with MiXCR, one entry per CDR3 protein. The table includes about 10,000 distinct CDR3 sequences, 40% to 55% detected once. The CDR3 contains 13 residues. Per the germline V gene, CDR1 is SGHRS and CDR2 is YFSETQ. The ends were cut back, 0 bases at V and 7 bases at J, with 10 bases in the middle. Study-wide results and limits: Tumor Tregs overlapped most with tumor, then blood, naive CD4+ cells.

Naive CD4+ T cells were purified with Tregs depleted by CD25. The sequence derives from a female donor with breast cancer. The sequenced sample was tumor-infiltrating naive CD4+ T cells sorted from the breast tumor. Described subset: naive CD4+ T cells, CD4+CD45RA+CD25-. The J gene is TRBJ1-2, the V gene TRBV5-1, with D possibly TRBD1 on 5 matching bases. CDR3 DNA: TGCGCCAGCAGCTTGGAGGACGGGGGTGGCTACACCTTC. Protein: CASSLEDGGGYTF.